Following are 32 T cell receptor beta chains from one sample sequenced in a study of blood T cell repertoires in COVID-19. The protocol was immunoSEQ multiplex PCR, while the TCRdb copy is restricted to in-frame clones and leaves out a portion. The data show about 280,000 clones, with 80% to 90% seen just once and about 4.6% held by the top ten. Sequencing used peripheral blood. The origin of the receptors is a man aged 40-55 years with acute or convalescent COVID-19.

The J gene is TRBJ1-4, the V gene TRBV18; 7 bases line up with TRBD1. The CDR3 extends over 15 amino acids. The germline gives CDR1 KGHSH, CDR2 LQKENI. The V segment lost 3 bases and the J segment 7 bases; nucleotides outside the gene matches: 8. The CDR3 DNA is TGTGCCAGCTCACCCCCCGACAGGGTCGGTGAAAAACTGTTTTTT. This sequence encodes CASSPPDRVGEKLFF.

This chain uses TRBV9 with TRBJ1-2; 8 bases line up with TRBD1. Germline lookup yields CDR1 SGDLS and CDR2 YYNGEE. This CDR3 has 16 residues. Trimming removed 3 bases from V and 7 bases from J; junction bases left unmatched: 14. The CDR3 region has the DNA TGTGCCAGCAGCGCCCGACGACAGGGGAAGAGGGCTGGCTACACCTTC. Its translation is CASSARRQGKRAGYTF.

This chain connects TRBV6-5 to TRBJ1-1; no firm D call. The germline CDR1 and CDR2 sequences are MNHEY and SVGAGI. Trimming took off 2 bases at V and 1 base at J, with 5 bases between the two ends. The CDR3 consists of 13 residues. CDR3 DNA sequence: TGTGCCAGCAGTTACGGCAGGAACACTGAAGCTTTCTTT. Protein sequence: CASSYGRNTEAFF.

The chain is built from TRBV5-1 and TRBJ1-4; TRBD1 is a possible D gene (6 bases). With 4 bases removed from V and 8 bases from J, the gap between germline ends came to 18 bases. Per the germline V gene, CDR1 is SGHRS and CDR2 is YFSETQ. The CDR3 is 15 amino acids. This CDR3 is CASSPPSGGGEKLFF. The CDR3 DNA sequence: TGCGCCAGCAGCCCCCCCAGTGGGGGGGGCGAAAAACTGTTTTTT.

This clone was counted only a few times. The CDR3 spells CASRGQGAYQPQHF. For the CDR3, the DNA is TGTGCCAGCAGGGGACAGGGGGCATATCAGCCCCAGCATTTT. This chain joins TRBV25-1 and TRBJ1-5, with TRBD1 identical over 12 bases. V gave up 6 bases and J gave up 5 bases; unmatched junction bases: 2. The CDR3 has 14 residues. Germline V CDR1 and CDR2: MGHDK, SYGVNS.

CDR3 sequence (DNA): TGCGCCAGCAGCTTACGGGGTTCAGATACGCAGTATTTT. The encoded protein is CASSLRGSDTQYF. The rearrangement links TRBV5-1 to TRBJ2-3; D may be TRBD2 (5 bases). This CDR3 has 13 amino acids. V lost 2 bases to trimming and J lost 4 bases, with 8 bases between them. Germline CDR1 reads SGHRS; CDR2 reads YFSETQ.

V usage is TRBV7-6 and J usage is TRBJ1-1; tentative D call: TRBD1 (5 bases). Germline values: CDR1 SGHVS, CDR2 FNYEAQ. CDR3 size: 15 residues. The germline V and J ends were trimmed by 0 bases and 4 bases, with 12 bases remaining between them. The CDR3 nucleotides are TGTGCCAGCAGCTTAGCGGGGGGAATCGGCACTGAAGCTTTCTTT. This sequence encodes CASSLAGGIGTEAFF.

CDR3 in amino acids: CASSLSGGSYEQYF. CDR3 DNA sequence: TGTGCCAGCAGCTTATCAGGGGGTTCCTACGAGCAGTACTTC. The J gene is TRBJ2-7, the V gene TRBV11-2, with TRBD1 identical over 7 bases. This CDR3 is built from 14 residues. V gave up 2 bases and J gave up 1 base; unmatched junction bases: 2. Germline CDR1 and CDR2: SGHAT and FQNNGV. Drawing the rest from reference TRBV11-2 and TRBJ2-7, the complete variable domain is EAGVAQSPRYKIIEKRQSVAFWCNPISGHATLYWYQQILGQGPKLLIQFQNNGVVDDSQLPKDRFSAERLKGVDSTLKIQPAKLEDSAVYLCASSLSGGSYEQYFGPGTRLTVT.

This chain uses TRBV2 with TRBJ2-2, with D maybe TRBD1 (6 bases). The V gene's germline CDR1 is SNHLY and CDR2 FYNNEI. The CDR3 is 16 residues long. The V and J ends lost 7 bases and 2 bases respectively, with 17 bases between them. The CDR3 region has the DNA TGTGCCAGCACCACGGACAGTATCATTAACACCGGGGAGCTGTTTTTT. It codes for CASTTDSIINTGELFF.

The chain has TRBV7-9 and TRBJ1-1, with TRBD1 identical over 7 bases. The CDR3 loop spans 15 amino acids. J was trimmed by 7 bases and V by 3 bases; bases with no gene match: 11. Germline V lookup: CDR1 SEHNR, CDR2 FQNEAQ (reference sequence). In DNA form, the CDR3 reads TGTGCCAGCAGCTTCATTTATACAGGGGAAGGTGAAGCTTTCTTT. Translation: CASSFIYTGEGEAFF. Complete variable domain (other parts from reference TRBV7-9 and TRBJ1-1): DTGVSQNPRHKITKRGQNVTFRCDPISEHNRLYWYRQTLGQGPEFLTYFQNEAQLEKSRLLSDRFSAERPKGSFSTLEIQRTEQGDSAMYLCASSFIYTGEGEAFFGQGTRLTVV.

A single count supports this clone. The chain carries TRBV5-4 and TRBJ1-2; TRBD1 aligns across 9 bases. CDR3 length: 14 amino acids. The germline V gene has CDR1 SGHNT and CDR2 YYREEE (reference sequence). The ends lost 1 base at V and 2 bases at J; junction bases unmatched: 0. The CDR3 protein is CASSLTGGNYGYTF. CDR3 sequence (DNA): TGTGCCAGCAGCTTGACAGGGGGCAACTATGGCTACACCTTC.

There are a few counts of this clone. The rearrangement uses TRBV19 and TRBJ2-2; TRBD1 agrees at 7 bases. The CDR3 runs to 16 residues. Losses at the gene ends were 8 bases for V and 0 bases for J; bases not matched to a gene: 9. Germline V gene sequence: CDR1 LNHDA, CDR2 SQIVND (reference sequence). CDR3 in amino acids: CASRRPGQPNTGELFF. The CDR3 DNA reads TGTGCCAGTCGGAGACCGGGACAGCCGAACACCGGGGAGCTGTTTTTT.

Here the CDR3 reads CASSGSAGVNGYTF. The CDR3 nucleotides read TGTGCCAGCAGCGGATCAGCGGGGGTGAATGGCTACACCTTC. V gene TRBV9 combines with J gene TRBJ1-2, with D maybe TRBD1 (5 bases). The CDR3 extends over 14 amino acids. The germline V gene has CDR1 SGDLS and CDR2 YYNGEE. The V end was cut by 3 bases, the J end by 6 bases, with 15 bases between.

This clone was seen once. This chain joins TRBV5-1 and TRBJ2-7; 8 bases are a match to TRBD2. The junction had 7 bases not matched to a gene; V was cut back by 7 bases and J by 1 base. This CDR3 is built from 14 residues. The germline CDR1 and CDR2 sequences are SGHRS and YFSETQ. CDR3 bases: TGCGCCAGCTCCCGGGGGGGAGGGTCCTACGAGCAGTACTTC. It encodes CASSRGGGSYEQYF.

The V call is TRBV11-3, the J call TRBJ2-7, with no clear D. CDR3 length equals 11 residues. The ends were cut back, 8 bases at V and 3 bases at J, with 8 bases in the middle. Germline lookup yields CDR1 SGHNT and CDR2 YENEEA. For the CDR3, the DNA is TGTGCCAGCGGATCAGGCTACGAGCAGTACTTC. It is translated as CASGSGYEQYF. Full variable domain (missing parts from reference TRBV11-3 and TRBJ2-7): EAGVVQSPRYKIIEKKQPVAFWCNPISGHNTLYWYLQNLGQGPELLIRYENEEAVDDSQLPKDRFSAERLKGVDSTLKIQPAELGDSAVYLCASGSGYEQYFGPGTRLTVT.

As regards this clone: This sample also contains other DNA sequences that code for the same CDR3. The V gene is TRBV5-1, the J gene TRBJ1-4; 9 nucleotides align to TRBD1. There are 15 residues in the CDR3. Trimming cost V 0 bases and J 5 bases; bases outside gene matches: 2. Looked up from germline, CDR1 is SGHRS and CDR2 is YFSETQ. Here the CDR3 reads CASSLAGTGNEKLFF. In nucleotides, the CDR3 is TGCGCCAGCAGCTTGGCCGGGACAGGGAATGAAAAACTGTTTTTT.

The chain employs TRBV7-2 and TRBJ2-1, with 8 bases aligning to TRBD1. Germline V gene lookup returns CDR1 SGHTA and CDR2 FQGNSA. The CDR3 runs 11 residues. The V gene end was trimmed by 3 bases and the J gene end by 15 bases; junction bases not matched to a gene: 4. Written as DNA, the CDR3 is TGTGCCAGCAGCTTCGGACAGGGTCGGTTCTTC. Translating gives CASSFGQGRFF.

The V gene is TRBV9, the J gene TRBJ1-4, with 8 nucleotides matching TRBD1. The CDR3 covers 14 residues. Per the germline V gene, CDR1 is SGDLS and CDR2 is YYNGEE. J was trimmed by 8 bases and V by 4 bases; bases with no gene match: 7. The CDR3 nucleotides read TGTGCCAGCAGCCCAGCGACAGGGGACGAAAAACTGTTTTTT. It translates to CASSPATGDEKLFF. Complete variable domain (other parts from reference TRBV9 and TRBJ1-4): DSGVTQTPKHLITATGQRVTLRCSPRSGDLSVYWYQQSLDQGLQFLIQYYNGEERAKGNILERFSAQQFPDLHSELNLSSLELGDSALYFCASSPATGDEKLFFGSGTQLSVL.

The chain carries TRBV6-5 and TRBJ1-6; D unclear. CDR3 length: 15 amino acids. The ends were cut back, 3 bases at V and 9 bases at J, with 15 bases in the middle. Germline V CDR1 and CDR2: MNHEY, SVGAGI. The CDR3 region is CASSYVGGLSSPLHF. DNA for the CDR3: TGTGCCAGCAGTTATGTGGGAGGGCTTAGTTCACCCCTCCACTTT.

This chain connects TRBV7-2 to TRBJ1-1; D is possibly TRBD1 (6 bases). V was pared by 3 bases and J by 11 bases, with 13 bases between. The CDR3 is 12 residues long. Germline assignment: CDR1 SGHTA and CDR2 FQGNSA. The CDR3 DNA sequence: TGTGCCAGCAGCTTCCAGGGGCGGGGGGCTTTCTTT. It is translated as CASSFQGRGAFF.

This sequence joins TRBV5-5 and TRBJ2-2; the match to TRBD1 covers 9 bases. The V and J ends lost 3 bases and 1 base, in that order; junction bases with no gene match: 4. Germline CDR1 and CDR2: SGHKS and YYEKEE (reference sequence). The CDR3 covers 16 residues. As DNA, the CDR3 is TGTGCCAGCAGCTCGACAGGGGGGGTGAACACCGGGGAGCTGTTTTTT. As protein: CASSSTGGVNTGELFF.

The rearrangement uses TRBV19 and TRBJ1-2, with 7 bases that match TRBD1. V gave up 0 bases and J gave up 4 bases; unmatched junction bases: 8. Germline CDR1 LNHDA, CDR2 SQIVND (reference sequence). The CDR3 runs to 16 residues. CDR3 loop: CASSIDLTGAGYGYTF. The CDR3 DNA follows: TGTGCCAGTAGTATAGATCTAACAGGGGCCGGCTATGGCTACACCTTC.

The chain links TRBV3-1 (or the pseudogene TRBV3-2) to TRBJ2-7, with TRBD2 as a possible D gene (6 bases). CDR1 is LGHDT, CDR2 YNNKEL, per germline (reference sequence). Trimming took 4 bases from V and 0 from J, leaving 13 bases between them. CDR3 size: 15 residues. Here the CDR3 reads CASSRGTPSSYEQYF. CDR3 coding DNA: TGTGCCAGCAGCCGCGGGACCCCAAGCTCCTACGAGCAGTACTTC.

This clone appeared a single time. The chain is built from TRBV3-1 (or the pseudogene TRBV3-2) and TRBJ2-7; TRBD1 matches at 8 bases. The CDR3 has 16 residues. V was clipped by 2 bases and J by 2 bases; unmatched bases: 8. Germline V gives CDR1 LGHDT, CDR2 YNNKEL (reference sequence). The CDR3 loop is CASSQRTGKFPYEQYF. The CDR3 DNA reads TGTGCCAGCAGCCAAAGGACAGGGAAATTCCCCTACGAGCAGTACTTC.

The DNA of the CDR3 is TGTGCCAGCAGCCCTCGGACTAGCGGGGGTTACGAGCAGTACTTC. Amino acids: CASSPRTSGGYEQYF. The chain is built from TRBV7-2 and TRBJ2-7; 13 nucleotides agree with TRBD2. This CDR3 is 15 amino acids long. With V trimmed by 5 bases and J by 4 bases, 5 bases remained unmatched. CDR1 is SGHTA, CDR2 FQGNSA, per germline.

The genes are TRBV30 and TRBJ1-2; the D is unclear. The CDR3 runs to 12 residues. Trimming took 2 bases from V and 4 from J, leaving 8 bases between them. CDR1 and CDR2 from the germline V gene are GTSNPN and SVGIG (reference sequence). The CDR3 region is CAWSREGYGYTF. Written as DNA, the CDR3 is TGTGCCTGGAGTCGGGAGGGCTATGGCTACACCTTC. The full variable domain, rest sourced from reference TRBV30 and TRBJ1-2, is SQTIHQWPATLVQPVGSPLSLECTVEGTSNPNLYWYRQAAGRGLQLLFYSVGIGQISSEVPQNLSASRPQDRQFILSSKKLLLSDSGFYLCAWSREGYGYTFGSGTRLTVV.

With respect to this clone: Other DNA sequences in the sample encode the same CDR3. CDR3 protein: CASSQDPFDTQYF. The CDR3 nucleotides read TGTGCCAGCAGCCAAGACCCGTTCGATACGCAGTATTTT. This sequence joins TRBV14 and TRBJ2-3; D call uncertain. CDR1 is SGHDN and CDR2 is FVKESK in the germline V gene. V was shortened by 0 bases and J by 6 bases, with 7 bases between the two germline ends. This CDR3 has 13 residues.

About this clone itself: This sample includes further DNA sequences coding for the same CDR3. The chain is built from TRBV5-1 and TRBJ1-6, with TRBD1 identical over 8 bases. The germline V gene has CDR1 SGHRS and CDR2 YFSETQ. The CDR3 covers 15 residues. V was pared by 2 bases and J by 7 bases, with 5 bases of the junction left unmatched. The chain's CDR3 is CASSLGQGGNSPLHF. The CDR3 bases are TGCGCCAGCAGCTTAGGACAGGGTGGAAATTCACCCCTCCACTTT.

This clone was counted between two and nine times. CDR3 bases: TGTGCCAGCAGATATCCAGGGGGAGATGATCAGCCCCAGCATTTT. Protein product: CASRYPGGDDQPQHF. The V gene is TRBV28, the J gene TRBJ1-5; 7 bases line up with TRBD1. V lost 6 bases and J lost 5; bases outside the gene matches: 10. In germline, CDR1 is MDHEN, CDR2 SYDVKM. This CDR3 has 15 amino acids.

The CDR3 sequence is CATGDSWTNEKLFF. The CDR3 bases are TGTGCCACCGGGGACAGTTGGACTAATGAAAAACTGTTTTTT. This chain links TRBV10-3 with TRBJ1-4; 7 bases match TRBD1. The CDR3 loop spans 14 amino acids. The V segment lost 10 bases and the J segment 2 bases; nucleotides outside the gene matches: 7. Germline loops: CDR1 ENHRY, CDR2 SYGVKD.

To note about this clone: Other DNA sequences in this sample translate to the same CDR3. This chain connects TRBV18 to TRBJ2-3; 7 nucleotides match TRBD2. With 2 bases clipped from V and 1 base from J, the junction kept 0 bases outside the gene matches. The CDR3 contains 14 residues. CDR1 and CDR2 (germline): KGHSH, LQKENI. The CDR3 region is CASSPTSGTDTQYF. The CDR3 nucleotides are TGTGCCAGCTCACCAACTAGCGGCACAGATACGCAGTATTTT.

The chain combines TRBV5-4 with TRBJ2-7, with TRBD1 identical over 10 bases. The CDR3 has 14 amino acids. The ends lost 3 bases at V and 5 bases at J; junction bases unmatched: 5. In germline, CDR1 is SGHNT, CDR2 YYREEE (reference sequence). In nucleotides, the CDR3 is TGTGCCAGCAGCTCCGGGACAGGGGTGGACGAGCAGTACTTC. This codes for CASSSGTGVDEQYF.